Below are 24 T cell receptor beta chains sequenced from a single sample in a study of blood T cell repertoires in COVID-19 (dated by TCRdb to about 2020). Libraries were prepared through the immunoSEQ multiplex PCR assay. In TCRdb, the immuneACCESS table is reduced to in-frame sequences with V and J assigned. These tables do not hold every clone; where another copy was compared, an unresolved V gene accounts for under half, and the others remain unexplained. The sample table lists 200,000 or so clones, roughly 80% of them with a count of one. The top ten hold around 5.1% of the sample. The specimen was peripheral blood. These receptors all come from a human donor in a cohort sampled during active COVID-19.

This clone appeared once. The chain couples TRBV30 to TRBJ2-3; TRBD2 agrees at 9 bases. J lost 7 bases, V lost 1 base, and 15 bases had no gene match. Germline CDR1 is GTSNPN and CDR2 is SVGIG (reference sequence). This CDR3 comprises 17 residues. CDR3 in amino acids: CAWSEGLAGGPVNTQYF. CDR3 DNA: TGTGCCTGGAGTGAGGGGTTGGCGGGAGGGCCGGTAAATACGCAGTATTTT.

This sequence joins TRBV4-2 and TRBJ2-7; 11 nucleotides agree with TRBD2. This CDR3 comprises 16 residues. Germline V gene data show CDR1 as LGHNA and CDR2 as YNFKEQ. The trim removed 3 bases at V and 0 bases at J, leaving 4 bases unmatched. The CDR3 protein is CASSQGLAVNSYEQYF. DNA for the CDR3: TGTGCCAGCAGCCAGGGACTAGCGGTCAACTCCTACGAGCAGTACTTC.

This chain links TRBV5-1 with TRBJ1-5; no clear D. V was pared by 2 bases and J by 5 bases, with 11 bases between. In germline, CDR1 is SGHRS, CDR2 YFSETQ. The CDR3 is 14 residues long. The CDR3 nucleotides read TGCGCCAGCAGCTTCCATGGCGGGGATCAGCCCCAGCATTTT. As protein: CASSFHGGDQPQHF.

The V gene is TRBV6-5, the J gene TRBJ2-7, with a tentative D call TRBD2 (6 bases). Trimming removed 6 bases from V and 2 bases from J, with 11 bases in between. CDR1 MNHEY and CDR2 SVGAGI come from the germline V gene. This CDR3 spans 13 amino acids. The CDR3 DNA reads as TGTGCCAGCAGGAGACTAGGGCCCTACGAGCAGTACTTC. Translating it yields CASRRLGPYEQYF.

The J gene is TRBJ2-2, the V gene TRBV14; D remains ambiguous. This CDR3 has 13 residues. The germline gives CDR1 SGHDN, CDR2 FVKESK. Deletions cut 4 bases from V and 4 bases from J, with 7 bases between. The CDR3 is CASSPSITGELFF. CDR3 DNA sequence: TGTGCCAGCAGCCCCTCTATCACCGGGGAGCTGTTTTTT.

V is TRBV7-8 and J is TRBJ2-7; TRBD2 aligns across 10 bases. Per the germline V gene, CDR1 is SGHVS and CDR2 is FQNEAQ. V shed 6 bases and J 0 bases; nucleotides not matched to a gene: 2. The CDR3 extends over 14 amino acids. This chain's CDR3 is CASRLAGSSYEQYF. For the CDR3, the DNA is TGTGCCAGCAGACTAGCGGGGAGCTCCTACGAGCAGTACTTC. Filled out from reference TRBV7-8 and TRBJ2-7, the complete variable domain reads GAGVSQSPRYKVAKRGQDVALRCDPISGHVSLFWYQQALGQGPEFLTYFQNEAQLDKSGLPSDRFFAERPEGSVSTLKIQRTQQEDSAVYLCASRLAGSSYEQYFGPGTRLTVT.

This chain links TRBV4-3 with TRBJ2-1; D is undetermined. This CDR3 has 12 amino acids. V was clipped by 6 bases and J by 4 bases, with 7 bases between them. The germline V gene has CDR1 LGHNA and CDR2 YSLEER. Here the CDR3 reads CASSLRYNEQFF. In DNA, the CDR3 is TGCGCCAGCAGTCTACGGTACAATGAGCAGTTCTTC.

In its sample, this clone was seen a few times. The CDR3 reads CASSLTGAPSAFF. The CDR3 coding sequence is TGTGCCAGCAGCTTAACAGGGGCCCCTTCAGCTTTCTTT. The rearrangement uses TRBV7-9 and TRBJ1-1; TRBD1 matches at 7 bases. The CDR3 totals 13 residues. Germline CDR1 and CDR2: SEHNR and FQNEAQ (reference sequence). Trimming at V came to 2 bases and at J to 10 bases, leaving 7 bases not matched to a gene.

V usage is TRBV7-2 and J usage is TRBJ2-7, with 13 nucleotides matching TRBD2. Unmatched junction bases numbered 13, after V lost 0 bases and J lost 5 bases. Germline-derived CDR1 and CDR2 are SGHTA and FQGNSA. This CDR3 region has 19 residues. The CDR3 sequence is CASSLAISRTSGSLDEQYF. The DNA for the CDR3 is TGTGCCAGCAGCTTAGCGATTTCAAGGACTAGCGGGAGTCTCGACGAGCAGTACTTC.

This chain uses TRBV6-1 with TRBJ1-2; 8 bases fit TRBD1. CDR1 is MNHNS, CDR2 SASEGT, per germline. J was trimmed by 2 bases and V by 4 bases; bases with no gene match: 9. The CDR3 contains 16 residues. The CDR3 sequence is CASSASTGGGNYGYTF. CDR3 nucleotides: TGTGCCAGCAGTGCCTCAACAGGGGGAGGGAACTATGGCTACACCTTC.

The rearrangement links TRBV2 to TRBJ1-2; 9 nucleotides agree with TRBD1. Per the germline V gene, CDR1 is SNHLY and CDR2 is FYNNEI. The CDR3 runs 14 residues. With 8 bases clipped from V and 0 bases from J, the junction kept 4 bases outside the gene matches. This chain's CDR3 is CASRRTGANYGYTF. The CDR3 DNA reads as TGTGCCAGCCGGAGGACAGGGGCTAACTATGGCTACACCTTC.

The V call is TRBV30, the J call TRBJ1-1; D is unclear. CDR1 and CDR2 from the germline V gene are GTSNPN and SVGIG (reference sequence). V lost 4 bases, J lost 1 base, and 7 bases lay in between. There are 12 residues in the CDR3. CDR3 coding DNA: TGTGCCTGGATGGAGGGGAACACTGAAGCTTTCTTT. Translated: CAWMEGNTEAFF.

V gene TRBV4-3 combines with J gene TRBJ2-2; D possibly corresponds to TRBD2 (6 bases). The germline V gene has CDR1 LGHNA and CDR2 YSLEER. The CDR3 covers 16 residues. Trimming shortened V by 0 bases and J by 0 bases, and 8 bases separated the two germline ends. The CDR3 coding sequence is TGCGCCAGCAGCCAAGAGGCGGGGACGAACACCGGGGAGCTGTTTTTT. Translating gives CASSQEAGTNTGELFF.

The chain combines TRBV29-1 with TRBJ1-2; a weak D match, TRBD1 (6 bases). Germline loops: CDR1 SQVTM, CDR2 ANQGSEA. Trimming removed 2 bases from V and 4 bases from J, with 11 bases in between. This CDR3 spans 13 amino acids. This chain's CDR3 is CSVEQGRAYGYTF. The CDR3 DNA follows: TGCAGCGTTGAACAGGGGAGGGCCTATGGCTACACCTTC.

The CDR3 loop is CASSLRDRGSTEAFF. CDR3 in DNA: TGTGCCAGCAGCCTACGGGACAGGGGCTCCACTGAAGCTTTCTTT. This rearrangement joins TRBV3-1 (or the pseudogene TRBV3-2) to TRBJ1-1; TRBD1 agrees at 10 bases. The CDR3 consists of 15 residues. The germline CDR1 and CDR2 sequences are LGHDT and YNNKEL (reference sequence). J gave up 4 bases and V 4 bases, and 6 bases lay outside the gene matches.

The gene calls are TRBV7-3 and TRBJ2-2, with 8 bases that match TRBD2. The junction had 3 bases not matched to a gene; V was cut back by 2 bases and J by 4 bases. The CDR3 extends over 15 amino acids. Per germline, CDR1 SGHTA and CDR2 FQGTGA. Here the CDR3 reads CASSLHSGVTGELFF. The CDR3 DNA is TGTGCCAGCAGCTTACATAGCGGGGTCACCGGGGAGCTGTTTTTT. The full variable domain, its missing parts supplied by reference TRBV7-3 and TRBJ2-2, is GAGVSQTPSNKVTEKGKYVELRCDPISGHTALYWYRQSLGQGPEFLIYFQGTGAADDSGLPNDRFFAVRPEGSVSTLKIQRTERGDSAVYLCASSLHSGVTGELFFGEGSRLTVL.

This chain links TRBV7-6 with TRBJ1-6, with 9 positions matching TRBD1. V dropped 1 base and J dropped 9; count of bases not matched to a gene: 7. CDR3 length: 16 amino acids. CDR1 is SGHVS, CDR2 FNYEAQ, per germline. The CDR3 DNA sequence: TGTGCCAGCAGCTTAGAAAGGGGACAGGGAGGTTCACCCCTCCACTTT. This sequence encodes CASSLERGQGGSPLHF.

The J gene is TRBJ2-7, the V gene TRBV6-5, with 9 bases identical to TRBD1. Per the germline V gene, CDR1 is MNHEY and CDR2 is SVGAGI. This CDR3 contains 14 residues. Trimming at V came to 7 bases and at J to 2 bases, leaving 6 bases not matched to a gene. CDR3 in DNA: TGTGCCAGCACAAGCCGGGACAGGGCCTACGAGCAGTACTTC. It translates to CASTSRDRAYEQYF.

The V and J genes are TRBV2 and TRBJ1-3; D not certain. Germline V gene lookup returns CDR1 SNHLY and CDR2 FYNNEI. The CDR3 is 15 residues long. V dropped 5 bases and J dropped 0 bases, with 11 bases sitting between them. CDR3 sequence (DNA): TGTGCCAGCAGTCCTGACACCTTCTCTGGAAACACCATATATTTT. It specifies CASSPDTFSGNTIYF.

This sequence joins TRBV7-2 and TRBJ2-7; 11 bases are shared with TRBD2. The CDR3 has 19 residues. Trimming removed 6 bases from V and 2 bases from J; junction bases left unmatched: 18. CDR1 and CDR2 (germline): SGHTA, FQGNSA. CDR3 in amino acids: CASRYKLPGLADKTYEQYF. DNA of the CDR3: TGTGCCAGCAGATACAAACTTCCGGGACTAGCGGACAAGACCTACGAGCAGTACTTC.

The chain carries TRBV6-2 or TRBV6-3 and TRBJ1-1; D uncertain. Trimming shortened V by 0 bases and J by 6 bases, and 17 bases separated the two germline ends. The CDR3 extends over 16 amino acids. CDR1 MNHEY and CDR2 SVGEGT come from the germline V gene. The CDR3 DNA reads TGTGCCAGCAGTTACTCGCGACGGACTCCCAAGGCTGAAGCTTTCTTT. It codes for CASSYSRRTPKAEAFF.

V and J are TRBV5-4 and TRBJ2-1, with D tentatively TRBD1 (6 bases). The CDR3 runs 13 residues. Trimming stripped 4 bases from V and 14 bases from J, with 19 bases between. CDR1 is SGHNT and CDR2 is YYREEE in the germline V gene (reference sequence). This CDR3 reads CASSHQSRDKEFF. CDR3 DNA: TGTGCCAGCAGCCACCAATCCCGGGACAAGGAGTTCTTC.

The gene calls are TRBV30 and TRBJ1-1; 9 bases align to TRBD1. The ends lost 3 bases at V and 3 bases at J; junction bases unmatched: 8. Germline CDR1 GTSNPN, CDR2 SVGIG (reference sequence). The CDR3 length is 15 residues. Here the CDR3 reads CAWSATGGRYTEAFF. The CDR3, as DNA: TGTGCCTGGAGCGCTACAGGGGGCCGGTACACTGAAGCTTTCTTT.

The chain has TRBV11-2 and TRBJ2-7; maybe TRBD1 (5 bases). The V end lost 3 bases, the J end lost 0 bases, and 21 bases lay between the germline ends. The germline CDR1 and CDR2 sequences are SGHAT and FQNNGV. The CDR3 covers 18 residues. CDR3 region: CASSFIIGARSSSYEQYF. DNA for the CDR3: TGTGCCAGCAGCTTCATCATAGGGGCACGCTCGAGCTCCTACGAGCAGTACTTC.